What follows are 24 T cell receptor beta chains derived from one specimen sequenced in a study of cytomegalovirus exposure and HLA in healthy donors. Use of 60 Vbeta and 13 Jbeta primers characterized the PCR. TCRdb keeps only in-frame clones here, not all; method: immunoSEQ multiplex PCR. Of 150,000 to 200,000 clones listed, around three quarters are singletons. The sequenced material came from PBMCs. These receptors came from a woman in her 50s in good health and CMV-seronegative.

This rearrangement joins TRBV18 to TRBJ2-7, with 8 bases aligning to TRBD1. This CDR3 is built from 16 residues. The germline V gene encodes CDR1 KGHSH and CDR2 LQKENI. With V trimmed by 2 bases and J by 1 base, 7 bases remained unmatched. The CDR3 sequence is CASSPEDRVNSYEQYF. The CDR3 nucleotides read TGTGCCAGCTCACCAGAGGACAGGGTTAATTCCTACGAGCAGTACTTC. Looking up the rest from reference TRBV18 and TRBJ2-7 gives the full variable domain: NAGVMQNPRHLVRRRGQEARLRCSPMKGHSHVYWYRQLPEEGLKFMVYLQKENIIDESGMPKERFSAEFPKEGPSILRIQQVVRGDSAAYFCASSPEDRVNSYEQYFGPGTRLTVT.

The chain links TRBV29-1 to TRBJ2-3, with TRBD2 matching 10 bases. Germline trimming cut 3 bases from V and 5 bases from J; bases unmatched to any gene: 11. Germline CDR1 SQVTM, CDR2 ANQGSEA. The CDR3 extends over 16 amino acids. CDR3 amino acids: CSVEKGLAIGLDTQYF. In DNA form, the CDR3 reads TGCAGCGTTGAGAAGGGACTAGCGATTGGGTTAGATACGCAGTATTTT.

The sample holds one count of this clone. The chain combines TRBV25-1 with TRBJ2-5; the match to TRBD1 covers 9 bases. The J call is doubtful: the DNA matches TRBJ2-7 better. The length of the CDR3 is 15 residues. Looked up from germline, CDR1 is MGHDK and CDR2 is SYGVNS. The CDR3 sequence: CASSDSGTGFYEQYF. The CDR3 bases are TGTGCCAGCAGTGATTCCGGGACAGGGTTTTACGAGCAGTACTTC.

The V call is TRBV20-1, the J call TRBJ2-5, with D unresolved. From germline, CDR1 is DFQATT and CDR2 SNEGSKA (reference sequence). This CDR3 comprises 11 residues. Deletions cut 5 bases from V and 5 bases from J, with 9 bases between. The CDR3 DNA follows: TGCAGTGCTCCCCGTTTGGAGACCCAGTACTTC. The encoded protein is CSAPRLETQYF.

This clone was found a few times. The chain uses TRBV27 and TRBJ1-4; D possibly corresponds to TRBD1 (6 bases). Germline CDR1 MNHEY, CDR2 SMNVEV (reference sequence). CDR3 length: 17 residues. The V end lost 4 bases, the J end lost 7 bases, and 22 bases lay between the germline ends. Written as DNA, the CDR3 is TGTGCCAGCAGTTCGGGACAATCGTTGTCCCGGAGTGAAAAACTGTTTTTT. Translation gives CASSSGQSLSRSEKLFF.

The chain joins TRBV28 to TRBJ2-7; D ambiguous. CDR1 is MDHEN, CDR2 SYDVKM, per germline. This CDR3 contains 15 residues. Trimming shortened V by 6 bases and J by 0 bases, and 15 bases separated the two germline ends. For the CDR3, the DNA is TGTGCCAGCAGCCTAATCACAGCCAGCTCCTACGAGCAGTACTTC. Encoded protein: CASSLITASSYEQYF.

The CDR3 bases are TGTGCCAGCAGCCGGGACAGGGGGCGAAGCCCAACTCTCGAGCAGTACTTC. It is translated as CASSRDRGRSPTLEQYF. This chain uses TRBV27 with TRBJ2-7; 12 bases fit TRBD1. J lost 6 bases, V lost 6 bases, and 15 bases had no gene match. This CDR3 spans 17 amino acids. Germline CDR1 is MNHEY and CDR2 is SMNVEV (reference sequence).

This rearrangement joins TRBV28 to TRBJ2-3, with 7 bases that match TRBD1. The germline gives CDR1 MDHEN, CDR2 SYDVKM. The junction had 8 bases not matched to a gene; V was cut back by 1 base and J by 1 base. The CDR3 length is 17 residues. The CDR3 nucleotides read TGTGCCAGCAGTTTATTCGCCCCGGGACAGCGCACAGATACGCAGTATTTT. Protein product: CASSLFAPGQRTDTQYF.

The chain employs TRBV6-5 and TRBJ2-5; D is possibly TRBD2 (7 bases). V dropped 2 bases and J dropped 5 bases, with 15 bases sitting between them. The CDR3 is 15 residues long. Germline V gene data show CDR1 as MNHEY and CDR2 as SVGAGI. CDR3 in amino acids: CASSYGGRGGETQYF. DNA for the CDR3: TGTGCCAGCAGTTACGGGGGAAGGGGGGGGGAGACCCAGTACTTC.

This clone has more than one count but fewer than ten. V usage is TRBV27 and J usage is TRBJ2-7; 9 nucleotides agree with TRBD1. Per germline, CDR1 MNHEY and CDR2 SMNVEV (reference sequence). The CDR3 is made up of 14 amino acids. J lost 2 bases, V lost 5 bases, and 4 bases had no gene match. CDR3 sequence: CASSPQGAPYEQYF. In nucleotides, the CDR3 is TGTGCCAGCAGTCCACAGGGGGCCCCCTACGAGCAGTACTTC.

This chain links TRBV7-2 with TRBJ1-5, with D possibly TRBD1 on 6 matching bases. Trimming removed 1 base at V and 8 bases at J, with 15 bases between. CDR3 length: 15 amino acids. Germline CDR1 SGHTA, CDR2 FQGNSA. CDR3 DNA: TGTGCCAGCAGCTTAGAACTGACAGGTGGCGAGCCCCAGCATTTT. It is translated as CASSLELTGGEPQHF.

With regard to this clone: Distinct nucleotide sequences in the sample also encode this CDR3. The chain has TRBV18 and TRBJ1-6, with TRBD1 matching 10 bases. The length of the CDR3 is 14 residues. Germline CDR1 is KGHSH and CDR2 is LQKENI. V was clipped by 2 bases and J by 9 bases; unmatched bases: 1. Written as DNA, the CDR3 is TGTGCCAGCTCACCAGACAGGGGGCGTTCACCCCTCCACTTT. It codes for CASSPDRGRSPLHF.

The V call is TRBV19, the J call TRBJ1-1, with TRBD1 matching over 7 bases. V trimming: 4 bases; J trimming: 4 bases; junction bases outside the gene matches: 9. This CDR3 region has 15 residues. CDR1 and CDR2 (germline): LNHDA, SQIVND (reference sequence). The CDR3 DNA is TGTGCCAGTAGTAAACGACAGGGACGCCTCACTGAAGCTTTCTTT. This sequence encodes CASSKRQGRLTEAFF.

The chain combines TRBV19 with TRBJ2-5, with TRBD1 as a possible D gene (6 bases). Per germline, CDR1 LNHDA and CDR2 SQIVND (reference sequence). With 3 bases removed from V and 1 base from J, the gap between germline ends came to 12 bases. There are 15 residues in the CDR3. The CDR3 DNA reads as TGTGCCAGTAGTATCTCCGGGACACTCCAAGAGACCCAGTACTTC. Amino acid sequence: CASSISGTLQETQYF.

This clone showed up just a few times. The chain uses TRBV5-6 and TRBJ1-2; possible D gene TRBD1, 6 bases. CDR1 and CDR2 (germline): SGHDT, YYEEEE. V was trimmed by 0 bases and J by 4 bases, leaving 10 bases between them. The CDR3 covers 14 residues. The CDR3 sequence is CASSLEARGYGYTF. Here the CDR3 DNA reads TGTGCCAGCAGCTTGGAAGCCAGGGGCTATGGCTACACCTTC.

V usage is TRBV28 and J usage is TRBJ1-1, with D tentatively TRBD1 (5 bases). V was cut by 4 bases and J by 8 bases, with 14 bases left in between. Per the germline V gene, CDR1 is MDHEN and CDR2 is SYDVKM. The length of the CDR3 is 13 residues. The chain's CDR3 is CASSSGLPPEAFF. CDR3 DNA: TGTGCCAGCAGTTCAGGGTTACCCCCCGAAGCTTTCTTT.

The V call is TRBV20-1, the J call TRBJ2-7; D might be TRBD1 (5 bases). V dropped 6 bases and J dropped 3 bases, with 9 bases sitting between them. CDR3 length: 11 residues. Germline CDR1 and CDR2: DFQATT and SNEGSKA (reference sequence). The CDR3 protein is CSATTDYEQYF. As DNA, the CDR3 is TGCAGTGCCACGACAGACTACGAGCAGTACTTC.

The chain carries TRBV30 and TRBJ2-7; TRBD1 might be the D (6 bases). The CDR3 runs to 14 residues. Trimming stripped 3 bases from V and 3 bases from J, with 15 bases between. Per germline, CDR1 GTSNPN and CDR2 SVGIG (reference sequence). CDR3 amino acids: CAWSPGGQSYEQYF. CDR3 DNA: TGTGCCTGGAGCCCCGGAGGACAGAGCTACGAGCAGTACTTC.

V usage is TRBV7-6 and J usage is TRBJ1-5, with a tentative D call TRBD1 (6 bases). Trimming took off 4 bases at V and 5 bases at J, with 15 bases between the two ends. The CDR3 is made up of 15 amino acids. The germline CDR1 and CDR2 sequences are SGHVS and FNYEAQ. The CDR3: CASSSGGQGHQPQHF. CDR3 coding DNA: TGTGCCAGCAGCTCCGGGGGGCAGGGCCATCAGCCCCAGCATTTT.

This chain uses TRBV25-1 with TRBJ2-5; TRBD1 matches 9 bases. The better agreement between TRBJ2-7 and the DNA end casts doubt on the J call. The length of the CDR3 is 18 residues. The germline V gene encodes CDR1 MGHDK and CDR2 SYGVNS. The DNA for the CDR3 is TGTGCCAGCAGTGATCCGGGACAGGGACCCCTTAGGTCCTACGAGCAGTACTTC. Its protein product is CASSDPGQGPLRSYEQYF.

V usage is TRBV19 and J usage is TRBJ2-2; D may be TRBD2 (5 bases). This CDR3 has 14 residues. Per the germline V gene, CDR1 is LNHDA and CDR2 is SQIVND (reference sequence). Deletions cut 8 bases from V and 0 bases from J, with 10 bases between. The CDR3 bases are TGTGCCAGTGAGGCCGGGGCGAACACCGGGGAGCTGTTTTTT. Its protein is CASEAGANTGELFF.

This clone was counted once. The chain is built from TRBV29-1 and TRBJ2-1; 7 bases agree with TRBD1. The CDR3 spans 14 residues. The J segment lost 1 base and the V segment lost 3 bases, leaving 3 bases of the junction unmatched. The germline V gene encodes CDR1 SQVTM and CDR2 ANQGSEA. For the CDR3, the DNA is TGCAGCGTTGAGGGCAGGGGGTCCTACAATGAGCAGTTCTTC. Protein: CSVEGRGSYNEQFF.

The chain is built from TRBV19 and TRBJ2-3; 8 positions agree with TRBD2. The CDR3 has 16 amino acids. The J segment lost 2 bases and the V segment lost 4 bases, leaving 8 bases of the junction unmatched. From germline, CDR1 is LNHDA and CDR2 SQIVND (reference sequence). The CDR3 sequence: CASSTYSGAFTDTQYF. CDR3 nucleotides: TGTGCCAGTAGTACCTATAGCGGGGCGTTCACAGATACGCAGTATTTT.

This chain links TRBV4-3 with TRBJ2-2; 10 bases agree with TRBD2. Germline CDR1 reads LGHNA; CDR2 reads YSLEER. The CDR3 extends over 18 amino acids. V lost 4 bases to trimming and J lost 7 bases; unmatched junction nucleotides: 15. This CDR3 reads CASSLYPGLASSDGELFF. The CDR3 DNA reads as TGCGCCAGCAGCCTTTATCCGGGACTAGCGAGTTCGGACGGGGAGCTGTTTTTT.